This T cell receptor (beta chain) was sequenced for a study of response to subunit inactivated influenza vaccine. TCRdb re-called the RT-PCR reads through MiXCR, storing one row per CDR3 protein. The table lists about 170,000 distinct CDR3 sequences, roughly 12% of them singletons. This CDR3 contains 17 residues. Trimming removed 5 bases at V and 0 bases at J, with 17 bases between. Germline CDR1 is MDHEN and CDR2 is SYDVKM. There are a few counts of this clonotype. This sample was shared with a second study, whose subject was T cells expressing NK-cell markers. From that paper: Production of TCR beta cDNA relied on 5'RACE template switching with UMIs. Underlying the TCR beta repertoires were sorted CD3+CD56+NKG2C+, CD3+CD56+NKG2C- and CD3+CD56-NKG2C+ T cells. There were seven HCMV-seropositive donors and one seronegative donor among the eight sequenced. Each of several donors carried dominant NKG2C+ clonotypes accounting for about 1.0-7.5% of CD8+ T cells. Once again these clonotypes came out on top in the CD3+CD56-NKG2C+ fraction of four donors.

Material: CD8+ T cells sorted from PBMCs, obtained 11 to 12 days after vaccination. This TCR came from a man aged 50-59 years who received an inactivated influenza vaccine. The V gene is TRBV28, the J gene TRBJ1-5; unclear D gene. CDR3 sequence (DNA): TGTGCCAGCAGTACTATCCACGGACCAAGTAGCAATCAGCCCCAGCATTTT. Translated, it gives CASSTIHGPSSNQPQHF. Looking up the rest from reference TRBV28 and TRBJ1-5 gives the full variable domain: DVKVTQSSRYLVKRTGEKVFLECVQDMDHENMFWYRQDPGLGLRLIYFSYDVKMKEKGDIPEGYSVSREKKERFSLILESASTNQTSMYLCASSTIHGPSSNQPQHFGDGTRLSIL.